The 17 T cell receptor beta chains given below trace back to one sample, sequenced in a study of blood T cells in healthy people across ages. The use of a sample-barcoded 5' primer and a J-beta primer mix characterized a second PCR of roughly 6 to 12 cycles. TCRdb processed the 5' RACE reads anew with MiXCR; each CDR3 protein has one entry. The sample contains roughly 1.6 million distinct CDR3 sequences, about 35% of which appear only once. The sample consisted of blood. The source is a woman aged 25 to 39 in good health.

V is TRBV2 and J is TRBJ2-4; 7 positions agree with TRBD2. The CDR3 length is 16 residues. Germline-derived CDR1 and CDR2 are SNHLY and FYNNEI. Unmatched junction bases numbered 15, after V lost 8 bases and J lost 5 bases. CDR3: CASGSRLAANENIQYF. Here the CDR3 DNA reads TGTGCCAGCGGGTCGCGCCTAGCGGCGAATGAAAACATTCAGTACTTC.

The chain has TRBV9 and TRBJ2-4; 14 bases are a match to TRBD2. This CDR3 has 17 residues. The germline CDR1 and CDR2 sequences are SGDLS and YYNGEE. Trimming at V came to 4 bases and at J to 6 bases, leaving 9 bases not matched to a gene. The CDR3 loop is CASSPGLAGDRVNIQYF. CDR3 nucleotides: TGTGCCAGCAGCCCGGGACTAGCGGGAGATCGGGTAAACATTCAGTACTTC.

The gene calls are TRBV4-1 and TRBJ2-7; D is unresolved. Germline assignment: CDR1 MGHRA and CDR2 YSYEKL. The V and J ends lost 1 base and 7 bases respectively, with 14 bases between them. The CDR3 covers 14 residues. The CDR3 reads CASSQGSVLGEQYF. The CDR3 DNA follows: TGCGCCAGCAGCCAAGGGTCCGTACTTGGAGAGCAGTACTTC.

The CDR3 region has the DNA TGTGCCAGCAGCCCGGACAGGAACCAAGAGACCCAGTACTTC. It codes for CASSPDRNQETQYF. The chain links TRBV7-6 to TRBJ2-5; 7 positions match TRBD1. Germline V gene lookup returns CDR1 SGHVS and CDR2 FNYEAQ. This CDR3 has 14 residues. Germline trimming cut 5 bases from V and 0 bases from J; bases unmatched to any gene: 3.

The chain recombines TRBV7-2 with TRBJ1-5, with 8 nucleotides matching TRBD1. Trimming at V came to 4 bases and at J to 4 bases, leaving 6 bases not matched to a gene. The CDR3 spans 15 residues. Germline V gene data show CDR1 as SGHTA and CDR2 as FQGNSA. This CDR3 reads CASSSRGPRNQPQHF. The CDR3 DNA sequence: TGTGCCAGCAGCTCCAGGGGGCCACGGAATCAGCCCCAGCATTTT.

The gene calls are TRBV19 and TRBJ1-5; 8 bases line up with TRBD1. This CDR3 has 15 residues. Germline V gene sequence: CDR1 LNHDA, CDR2 SQIVND (reference sequence). The V gene end was trimmed by 3 bases and the J gene end by 6 bases; junction bases not matched to a gene: 7. DNA for the CDR3: TGTGCCAGTAGTATCGGACAGGGAGGGAGTCAGCCCCAGCATTTT. It encodes CASSIGQGGSQPQHF.

This chain uses TRBV27 with TRBJ1-6; D is uncertain. Germline loops: CDR1 MNHEY, CDR2 SMNVEV (reference sequence). Trimming removed 6 bases from V and 3 bases from J, with 15 bases in between. CDR3 length equals 16 residues. The CDR3 DNA sequence: TGTGCCAGCAGCCCCTCCCTTCGGAACTATAATTCACCCCTCCACTTT. As protein: CASSPSLRNYNSPLHF.

V and J are TRBV12-3 or TRBV12-4 and TRBJ2-7, with 10 bases identical to TRBD1. The CDR3 spans 14 residues. With V trimmed by 5 bases and J by 4 bases, 5 bases remained unmatched. The CDR3 loop is CASSDLDRGYEQYF. The CDR3 bases are TGTGCCAGCAGTGACTTGGACAGGGGGTACGAGCAGTACTTC.

Concerning this clonotype: One end of the junction varies from germline; a read error may be responsible. The chain has TRBV6-5 and TRBJ2-5; the match to TRBD2 covers 8 bases. Germline values: CDR1 MNHEY, CDR2 SVGAGI. The CDR3 length is 15 residues. Here the CDR3 reads CAGSISGARGETQYF. CDR3 coding DNA: TGTGCCGGCAGTATTAGCGGGGCCCGGGGGGAGACCCAGTACTTC.

CDR3 sequence (DNA): TGTGCCATCAGTGGGGGGGAGGGTACCACAGATACGCAGTATTTT. Protein sequence: CAISGGEGTTDTQYF. The chain recombines TRBV10-3 with TRBJ2-3, with TRBD2 matching 7 bases. V trimming: 4 bases; J trimming: 2 bases; junction bases outside the gene matches: 6. This CDR3 spans 15 amino acids. Per germline, CDR1 ENHRY and CDR2 SYGVKD.

The chain has TRBV5-1 and TRBJ2-7; D remains unclear. CDR1 is SGHRS and CDR2 is YFSETQ in the germline V gene. CDR3 size: 16 residues. Trimming left V 0 bases short and J 0 bases short, with 13 bases between. The CDR3 DNA reads TGCGCCAGCAGCTTGGCCCCGCCAGGAAACTCCTACGAGCAGTACTTC. It codes for CASSLAPPGNSYEQYF.

The chain employs TRBV10-3 and TRBJ2-7; 7 bases agree with TRBD2. V shed 0 bases, J shed 1 base, and the junction held 0 bases outside the gene matches. This CDR3 is 14 amino acids long. Germline loops: CDR1 ENHRY, CDR2 SYGVKD. DNA of the CDR3: TGTGCCATCAGTGAGTCGGGACTATCCTACGAGCAGTACTTC. The encoded protein is CAISESGLSYEQYF.

This clonotype occurred many times. The V gene is TRBV10-3, the J gene TRBJ1-1; maybe TRBD1 (5 bases). Deletions cut 11 bases from V and 3 bases from J, with 19 bases between. The CDR3 is made up of 14 amino acids. Germline values: CDR1 ENHRY, CDR2 SYGVKD. CDR3: CASLGGGLDTEAFF. The CDR3 DNA reads as TGTGCCTCCCTGGGGGGAGGGCTGGACACTGAAGCTTTCTTT.

The gene calls are TRBV25-1 and TRBJ2-3, with TRBD2 identical over 11 bases. The CDR3 extends over 17 amino acids. Germline loops: CDR1 MGHDK, CDR2 SYGVNS. V shed 8 bases, J shed 1 base, and the junction held 11 bases outside the gene matches. For the CDR3, the DNA is TGTGCCAGCGGAGGGACTAGCGGAGTTTGGGGCACAGATACGCAGTATTTT. Translation gives CASGGTSGVWGTDTQYF.

This clonotype was counted between two and nine times. The rearrangement joins TRBV20-1 to TRBJ2-1; 10 nucleotides match TRBD2. The germline gives CDR1 DFQATT, CDR2 SNEGSKA (reference sequence). There are 16 residues in the CDR3. Trimming took 3 bases from V and 7 from J; bases not matched to a gene: 12. The CDR3 spells CSARGVAGGRLNEQFF. CDR3 sequence (DNA): TGCAGTGCTAGGGGGGTAGCGGGGGGCCGTTTGAATGAGCAGTTCTTC.

This clonotype was detected only a few times. The rearrangement joins TRBV27 to TRBJ1-5, with D unclear. Trimming removed 3 bases from V and 5 bases from J, with 11 bases in between. CDR1 and CDR2 (germline): MNHEY, SMNVEV (reference sequence). The CDR3 spans 14 residues. Here the CDR3 reads CASSFGVVDQPQHF. For the CDR3, the DNA is TGTGCCAGCAGTTTCGGGGTGGTTGATCAGCCCCAGCATTTT.

This chain connects TRBV5-1 to TRBJ1-1; 11 bases are a match to TRBD1. Trimming removed 4 bases from V and 5 bases from J; junction bases left unmatched: 7. Looked up from germline, CDR1 is SGHRS and CDR2 is YFSETQ. The CDR3 totals 15 residues. CDR3 sequence (DNA): TGCGCCAGCAGCACAGGACAGGGGGCGGGAACTGAAGCTTTCTTT. This encodes CASSTGQGAGTEAFF.